This T cell receptor beta chain was profiled in a study of T cells in Graves' hyperthyroidism and ophthalmopathy. Germline-derived CDR1 and CDR2 are DFQATT and SNEGSKA (reference sequence). The length of the CDR3 is 15 residues. V gave up 0 bases and J gave up 5 bases, with 13 bases separating them. TCR beta CDR3 region amplification was performed from RNA transcripts. Primed by the HTBI set, a first-round RT-PCR was run on the TCR CDR3. TCRdb reanalysed the multiplex PCR reads using MiXCR and keeps one entry per CDR3 protein. The repertoire holds roughly 800,000 distinct CDR3 sequences, with roughly 40% as singletons.

The rearrangement uses TRBV20-1 and TRBJ2-2; a weak D match, TRBD2 (6 bases). This TCR came from a young man with Graves' hyperthyroidism. Sample: blood. The DNA of the CDR3 is TGCAGTGCTAGAGACCCCCGGGAGCGAACCGGGGAGCTGTTTTTT. Amino acid sequence: CSARDPRERTGELFF.